This is a list of T cell receptor beta chains from one sample in a study of T-cell memory formation after mild COVID-19. In TCRdb, the 5' RACE reads were re-called with MiXCR into one record per CDR3 protein. This sample has 560,000 or so distinct CDR3 sequences, with 15% to 20% found just once. The sequenced sample was PBMCs or a T cell subset sorted from them (not recorded which). The receptors shown here come from an adult woman who had mild COVID-19 (a few samples of this study predate the infection). Cell type and time point are not known. Both conserved end residues are part of each CDR3. The D gene is left open where the match is weak. Expanded clones get a size class; other rows say once, few or many, or leave the size out.

clone size: few; V gene: TRBV12-3/TRBV12-4; D gene: TRBD2; J gene: TRBJ2-3; CDR3 protein: CASSLRATSGGADTQYF; CDR3 DNA: TGTGCCAGCAGTTTAAGAGCGACTAGCGGGGGGGCAGATACGCAGTATTTT
clone size: -; V gene: TRBV20-1; D gene: -; J gene: TRBJ1-5; CDR3 protein: CSARRTGLGEQPQHF; CDR3 DNA: TGCAGTGCTAGACGCACAGGGTTGGGCGAGCAGCCCCAGCATTTT
clone size: few; V gene: TRBV7-2; D gene: -; J gene: TRBJ2-3; CDR3 protein: CASSQVWNTDTQYF; CDR3 DNA: TGTGCCAGCAGCCAGGTGTGGAACACAGATACGCAGTATTTT
clone size: -; V gene: TRBV7-9; D gene: -; J gene: TRBJ2-7; CDR3 protein: CASSVLRQIGYEQYF; CDR3 DNA: TGTGCCAGCAGCGTCCTACGACAGATCGGCTACGAGCAGTACTTC
clone size: -; V gene: TRBV6-6; D gene: -; J gene: TRBJ2-1; CDR3 protein: CASSGSGLSSYNEQFF; CDR3 DNA: TGTGCCAGCAGTGGGAGCGGGCTAAGCTCCTACAATGAGCAGTTCTTC
clone size: few; V gene: TRBV18; D gene: -; J gene: TRBJ1-5; CDR3 protein: CASSPQGPNNQPQHF; CDR3 DNA: TGTGCCAGCTCACCACAGGGGCCGAACAATCAGCCCCAGCATTTT
clone size: few; V gene: TRBV10-2; D gene: TRBD2; J gene: TRBJ2-2; CDR3 protein: CASSSPGLAGEITGELFF; CDR3 DNA: TGCGCCAGCAGCTCTCCGGGACTAGCGGGGGAGATCACCGGGGAGCTGTTTTTT
clone size: -; V gene: TRBV20-1; D gene: TRBD2; J gene: TRBJ2-1; CDR3 protein: CSARALAGADYNEQFF; CDR3 DNA: TGCAGTGCTAGAGCGCTAGCGGGGGCCGACTACAATGAGCAGTTCTTC
clone size: -; V gene: TRBV6-5; D gene: -; J gene: TRBJ1-2; CDR3 protein: CASRVGRTIGYGYTF; CDR3 DNA: TGTGCCAGCAGGGTGGGACGGACGATCGGTTATGGCTACACCTTC
clone size: -; V gene: TRBV18; D gene: -; J gene: TRBJ2-5; CDR3 protein: CASSPTGTLQETQYF; CDR3 DNA: TGTGCCAGCTCACCTACCGGGACACTCCAAGAGACCCAGTACTTC
clone size: few; V gene: TRBV7-6; D gene: -; J gene: TRBJ2-1; CDR3 protein: CASSLRPHTSNEQFF; CDR3 DNA: TGTGCCAGCAGCTTACGCCCCCATACCTCCAATGAGCAGTTCTTC
clone size: many; V gene: TRBV7-9; D gene: -; J gene: TRBJ2-3; CDR3 protein: CASSLGSASTDTQYF; CDR3 DNA: TGTGCCAGCAGCTTAGGATCGGCTAGCACAGATACGCAGTATTTT
clone size: -; V gene: TRBV2; D gene: -; J gene: TRBJ1-2; CDR3 protein: CASKRDSRGYGYTF; CDR3 DNA: TGTGCCAGCAAACGGGACTCCCGGGGCTATGGCTACACCTTC
clone size: -; V gene: TRBV6-2/TRBV6-3; D gene: -; J gene: TRBJ2-5; CDR3 protein: CASSYSGDYTQETQYF; CDR3 DNA: TGTGCCAGCAGTTACTCCGGAGACTACACCCAAGAGACCCAGTACTTC
clone size: few; V gene: TRBV20-1; D gene: -; J gene: TRBJ2-7; CDR3 protein: CSARDHLRDFYEQYF; CDR3 DNA: TGCAGTGCTAGAGATCATTTGCGGGACTTCTACGAGCAGTACTTC
clone size: many; V gene: TRBV15; D gene: TRBD1; J gene: TRBJ2-7; CDR3 protein: CATSRGTGPSYEQYF; CDR3 DNA: TGTGCCACCAGCAGAGGGACAGGACCTTCCTACGAGCAGTACTTC
clone size: few; V gene: TRBV12-3/TRBV12-4; D gene: TRBD2; J gene: TRBJ2-3; CDR3 protein: CASGGWGEGDTQYF; CDR3 DNA: TGTGCCAGCGGGGGTTGGGGGGAGGGAGATACGCAGTATTTT
clone size: -; V gene: TRBV11-3; D gene: TRBD2; J gene: TRBJ2-1; CDR3 protein: CASSLSVAGGPNEQFF; CDR3 DNA: TGTGCCAGCAGCTTATCGGTGGCGGGAGGGCCCAATGAGCAGTTCTTC
clone size: few; V gene: TRBV20-1; D gene: TRBD2; J gene: TRBJ2-3; CDR3 protein: CSATSGGTDTQYF; CDR3 DNA: TGCAGTGCAACTAGCGGGGGCACAGATACGCAGTATTTT
clone size: -; V gene: TRBV7-9; D gene: TRBD1; J gene: TRBJ1-1; CDR3 protein: CASSRRTSGGSTEAFF; CDR3 DNA: TGTGCCAGCAGCCGAAGAACGTCAGGGGGGAGCACTGAAGCTTTCTTT
clone size: -; V gene: TRBV19; D gene: -; J gene: TRBJ2-7; CDR3 protein: CATSGSYEQYF; CDR3 DNA: TGTGCCACCTCAGGGTCCTACGAGCAGTACTTC
clone size: few; V gene: TRBV5-1; D gene: TRBD2; J gene: TRBJ2-3; CDR3 protein: CASSSPRRGGDTQYF; CDR3 DNA: TGCGCCAGCAGCTCGCCCCGGCGGGGGGGAGATACGCAGTATTTT
clone size: many; V gene: TRBV3-1; D gene: -; J gene: TRBJ1-2; CDR3 protein: CASSQDIRYGYTF; CDR3 DNA: TGTGCCAGCAGCCAAGATATACGCTATGGCTACACCTTC
clone size: few; V gene: TRBV12-3/TRBV12-4; D gene: TRBD1; J gene: TRBJ1-1; CDR3 protein: CASRRTGSAFGAFF; CDR3 DNA: TGTGCCAGCAGGAGGACAGGGTCGGCGTTTGGAGCTTTCTTT
clone size: few; V gene: TRBV4-1; D gene: TRBD1; J gene: TRBJ1-2; CDR3 protein: CASSQVTGDLRGYTF; CDR3 DNA: TGCGCCAGCAGCCAAGTGACAGGGGACTTGAGGGGCTACACCTTC
clone size: few; V gene: TRBV30; D gene: -; J gene: TRBJ1-2; CDR3 protein: CAWTEQASYGYTF; CDR3 DNA: TGTGCCTGGACCGAACAGGCTTCCTATGGCTACACCTTC
clone size: -; V gene: TRBV5-6; D gene: -; J gene: TRBJ2-1; CDR3 protein: CASSLAPGAFFNEQFF; CDR3 DNA: TGTGCCAGCAGCTTGGCTCCAGGAGCGTTTTTCAATGAGCAGTTCTTC
clone size: -; V gene: TRBV5-1; D gene: -; J gene: TRBJ2-7; CDR3 protein: CASSAQGGPEQYF; CDR3 DNA: TGCGCCAGCAGCGCGCAGGGGGGACCCGAGCAGTACTTC
clone size: -; V gene: TRBV7-9; D gene: TRBD1; J gene: TRBJ1-6; CDR3 protein: CASSLGDRGSYNSPLHF; CDR3 DNA: TGTGCCAGCAGCTTAGGGGACAGGGGTTCCTATAATTCACCCCTCCACTTT
clone size: many; V gene: TRBV11-2; D gene: TRBD2; J gene: TRBJ2-7; CDR3 protein: CASSRTSGGRYEQYF; CDR3 DNA: TGTGCCAGCAGCCGGACTAGCGGGGGTAGATACGAGCAGTACTTC
clone size: few; V gene: TRBV27; D gene: TRBD1; J gene: TRBJ1-1; CDR3 protein: CASSLDRGGEAEAFF; CDR3 DNA: TGTGCCAGCAGTCTGGACAGGGGGGGAGAGGCTGAAGCTTTCTTT
clone size: -; V gene: TRBV7-9; D gene: -; J gene: TRBJ1-2; CDR3 protein: CASSLAPRGYTF; CDR3 DNA: TGTGCCAGCAGCTTAGCCCCCCGTGGCTACACCTTC
clone size: -; V gene: TRBV18; D gene: -; J gene: TRBJ1-2; CDR3 protein: CASSPDNYGYTF; CDR3 DNA: TGTGCCAGCTCACCAGATAACTATGGCTACACCTTC
clone size: -; V gene: TRBV7-6; D gene: -; J gene: TRBJ2-1; CDR3 protein: CASSLGVRTAYNEQFF; CDR3 DNA: TGTGCCAGCAGCTTAGGGGTTAGGACAGCTTACAATGAGCAGTTCTTC
clone size: few; V gene: TRBV15; D gene: TRBD1; J gene: TRBJ1-4; CDR3 protein: CATSSAQGGDEKLFF; CDR3 DNA: TGTGCCACCAGCAGCGCACAGGGGGGGGATGAAAAACTGTTTTTT
clone size: few; V gene: TRBV7-6; D gene: -; J gene: TRBJ1-1; CDR3 protein: CASSLADLAEAFF; CDR3 DNA: TGTGCCAGCAGCTTAGCCGACTTGGCTGAAGCTTTCTTT
clone size: -; V gene: TRBV6-6; D gene: TRBD1; J gene: TRBJ1-2; CDR3 protein: CASSGDRISGYTF; CDR3 DNA: TGTGCCAGCAGTGGGGACAGGATTTCTGGCTACACCTTC
clone size: -; V gene: TRBV12-3/TRBV12-4; D gene: -; J gene: TRBJ2-2; CDR3 protein: CASRWGLSGELFF; CDR3 DNA: TGTGCCAGCAGATGGGGTTTAAGCGGGGAGCTGTTTTTT
clone size: -; V gene: TRBV10-3; D gene: TRBD1; J gene: TRBJ1-1; CDR3 protein: CAISFAGGRAEAFF; CDR3 DNA: TGTGCCATCAGTTTTGCAGGGGGGCGGGCTGAAGCTTTCTTT
clone size: few; V gene: TRBV21-1; D gene: -; J gene: TRBJ2-5; CDR3 protein: CASSKVGRGETQYF; CDR3 DNA: TGTGCCAGCAGCAAAGTAGGCAGGGGCGAGACCCAGTACTTC
clone size: -; V gene: TRBV6-5; D gene: TRBD2; J gene: TRBJ2-7; CDR3 protein: CASRPGTSGHKQYF; CDR3 DNA: TGTGCCAGCAGACCCGGGACTAGCGGGCACAAGCAGTACTTC
clone size: few; V gene: TRBV21-1; D gene: -; J gene: TRBJ2-4; CDR3 protein: CASRPPSGGRRRAKNIQYF; CDR3 DNA: TGTGCCAGCAGGCCTCCTAGCGGGGGGAGGAGGAGAGCCAAAAACATTCAGTACTTC
clone size: once; V gene: TRBV4-1; D gene: -; J gene: TRBJ2-5; CDR3 protein: CASSPVLVTWETQYF; CDR3 DNA: TGCGCCAGCAGCCCGGTTTTGGTCACTTGGGAGACCCAGTACTTC
clone size: -; V gene: TRBV7-9; D gene: -; J gene: TRBJ2-1; CDR3 protein: CASSLSYNDRGSQFF; CDR3 DNA: TGTGCCAGCAGCTTATCATACAATGACCGGGGAAGTCAGTTCTTC
clone size: -; V gene: TRBV10-3; D gene: -; J gene: TRBJ2-3; CDR3 protein: CAISVVGSGDTQYF; CDR3 DNA: TGTGCCATCAGTGTTGTGGGGTCGGGTGATACGCAGTATTTT
clone size: few; V gene: TRBV12-3/TRBV12-4; D gene: -; J gene: TRBJ1-2; CDR3 protein: CASSLQGHLYGYTF; CDR3 DNA: TGTGCCAGCAGTCTCCAGGGGCACCTCTATGGCTACACCTTC
clone size: -; V gene: TRBV7-8; D gene: TRBD2; J gene: TRBJ2-3; CDR3 protein: CASSLHLLADYTDTQYF; CDR3 DNA: TGTGCCAGCAGCCTTCACTTACTAGCGGACTACACAGATACGCAGTATTTT
clone size: -; V gene: TRBV12-3/TRBV12-4; D gene: -; J gene: TRBJ2-1; CDR3 protein: CASRTSNEQFF; CDR3 DNA: TGTGCCAGCAGGACTAGTAATGAGCAGTTCTTC
clone size: few; V gene: TRBV19; D gene: -; J gene: TRBJ2-2; CDR3 protein: CASSIGTSTGELFF; CDR3 DNA: TGTGCCAGTAGTATAGGGACGAGCACCGGGGAGCTGTTTTTT
clone size: many; V gene: TRBV9; D gene: -; J gene: TRBJ2-5; CDR3 protein: CASGSGQETQYF; CDR3 DNA: TGTGCCAGCGGAAGTGGCCAAGAGACCCAGTACTTC
clone size: -; V gene: TRBV4-1; D gene: -; J gene: TRBJ1-1; CDR3 protein: CASSTWRGPNTEAFF; CDR3 DNA: TGCGCCAGCAGTACTTGGCGGGGGCCGAACACTGAAGCTTTCTTT
clone size: -; V gene: TRBV5-4; D gene: TRBD1; J gene: TRBJ1-5; CDR3 protein: CASSFDREGPQHF; CDR3 DNA: TGTGCCAGCAGCTTCGACAGGGAAGGGCCCCAGCATTTT
clone size: -; V gene: TRBV2; D gene: TRBD2; J gene: TRBJ2-7; CDR3 protein: CASSVGTSGRLLYF; CDR3 DNA: TGTGCCAGCAGTGTGGGGACTAGCGGGAGATTGCTGTACTTC
clone size: few; V gene: TRBV5-6; D gene: -; J gene: TRBJ2-5; CDR3 protein: CASSFFGAAIGVTQYF; CDR3 DNA: TGTGCCAGCAGCTTCTTCGGGGCAGCAATAGGGGTGACCCAGTACTTC
clone size: few; V gene: TRBV12-3/TRBV12-4; D gene: -; J gene: TRBJ1-1; CDR3 protein: CASRRLRNTEAFF; CDR3 DNA: TGTGCCAGCCGTCGGCTGAGGAACACTGAAGCTTTCTTT
clone size: -; V gene: TRBV7-2; D gene: -; J gene: TRBJ1-1; CDR3 protein: CASTRRVDTEAFF; CDR3 DNA: TGTGCCAGCACCCGCAGGGTTGACACTGAAGCTTTCTTT
clone size: -; V gene: TRBV14; D gene: TRBD1; J gene: TRBJ2-7; CDR3 protein: CASSFPGQGSEQYF; CDR3 DNA: TGTGCCAGCAGCTTCCCGGGACAGGGGTCCGAGCAGTACTTC
clone size: few; V gene: TRBV15; D gene: -; J gene: TRBJ2-7; CDR3 protein: CATSREGSYEQYF; CDR3 DNA: TGTGCCACCAGCAGAGAGGGATCCTACGAGCAGTACTTC
clone size: many; V gene: TRBV5-1; D gene: -; J gene: TRBJ2-1; CDR3 protein: CASSLGVNEQFF; CDR3 DNA: TGTGCCAGCAGCTTGGGGGTCAATGAGCAGTTCTTC
clone size: few; V gene: TRBV5-6; D gene: -; J gene: TRBJ1-5; CDR3 protein: CASSQGEIQPQHF; CDR3 DNA: TGTGCCTCGAGCCAGGGAGAGATTCAGCCCCAGCATTTT